A single sample is the source of the 26 T cell receptor beta chains below, sequenced in a study of blood T cell repertoires in COVID-19. Repertoires were generated with immunoSEQ multiplex PCR, while TCRdb's copy carries only in-frame clones and drops some. The table lists approximately 52,000 clones, 85% to 95% of them singletons. Sample: peripheral blood. The receptors shown here come from a man between 50 and 59 years old with acute or convalescent COVID-19.

This clone was seen only once. The chain couples TRBV6-5 to TRBJ2-3; TRBD1 matches at 9 bases. Germline V gene sequence: CDR1 MNHEY, CDR2 SVGAGI. V shed 4 bases and J 5 bases; nucleotides not matched to a gene: 10. The CDR3 runs to 16 residues. The CDR3 is CASSSAGTGSKDTQYF. In DNA form, the CDR3 reads TGTGCCAGCAGTTCCGCCGGGACAGGGTCGAAAGATACGCAGTATTTT.

V usage is TRBV2 and J usage is TRBJ2-2, with D possibly matching TRBD1 (6 bases). This CDR3 contains 15 residues. V was shortened by 5 bases and J by 3 bases, with 13 bases between the two germline ends. Germline assignment: CDR1 SNHLY and CDR2 FYNNEI. DNA for the CDR3: TGTGCCAGCAGTTACCGGGACACATACACCGGGGAGCTGTTTTTT. Its protein is CASSYRDTYTGELFF.

The chain is built from TRBV4-1 and TRBJ2-3; a possible D gene is TRBD1 (5 bases). Trimming removed 2 bases at V and 0 bases at J, with 9 bases between. Looked up from germline, CDR1 is MGHRA and CDR2 is YSYEKL. The CDR3 consists of 15 residues. Written as DNA, the CDR3 is TGCGCCAGCAGCCAACCGCAGGGAAGCACAGATACGCAGTATTTT. It yields the protein CASSQPQGSTDTQYF.

V and J are TRBV30 and TRBJ1-2; D call uncertain. Between the trimmed V and J ends, which lost 3 bases and 7 bases, there was a span of 12 bases. The CDR3 is 12 amino acids. The germline V gene has CDR1 GTSNPN and CDR2 SVGIG (reference sequence). The CDR3 protein is CAWSPLGGGYTF. The DNA for the CDR3 is TGTGCCTGGAGCCCTCTTGGAGGTGGCTACACCTTC.

The gene calls are TRBV10-3 and TRBJ2-6, with TRBD2 matching over 9 bases. The CDR3 extends over 16 amino acids. Germline loops: CDR1 ENHRY, CDR2 SYGVKD. Trimming cost V 11 bases and J 0 bases; bases outside gene matches: 8. CDR3 coding DNA: TGTGCCGTCGGGACTAGCCCCCACTCTGGGGCCAACGTCCTGACTTTC. This codes for CAVGTSPHSGANVLTF.

The V gene is TRBV6-5, the J gene TRBJ1-2, with a possible D match to TRBD1 (5 bases). Germline V gene data show CDR1 as MNHEY and CDR2 as SVGAGI. The CDR3 length is 16 residues. V was clipped by 0 bases and J by 6 bases, with 17 bases between them. Here the CDR3 DNA reads TGTGCCAGCAGTTACTCACGGATCGGGGGATTGAATGGCTACACCTTC. Protein sequence: CASSYSRIGGLNGYTF.

The chain is built from TRBV6-5 and TRBJ1-5, with D possibly matching TRBD1 (6 bases). Trimming cost V 2 bases and J 3 bases, with 11 bases left between them. The germline V gene encodes CDR1 MNHEY and CDR2 SVGAGI. The CDR3 is 15 amino acids. The CDR3 loop reads CASSYRGTDNQPQHF. CDR3 bases: TGTGCCAGCAGTTACAGGGGGACCGACAATCAGCCCCAGCATTTT.

V usage is TRBV5-5 and J usage is TRBJ1-1; 8 bases agree with TRBD1. The CDR3 has 11 residues. From germline, CDR1 is SGHKS and CDR2 YYEKEE (reference sequence). V lost 4 bases, J lost 10 bases, and 3 bases stayed unmatched. As DNA, the CDR3 is TGTGCCAGCAGCCATGACAGGGGAGCTTTCTTT. It is translated as CASSHDRGAFF.

The J gene is TRBJ2-5, the V gene TRBV19; 11 bases are shared with TRBD1. Germline loops: CDR1 LNHDA, CDR2 SQIVND (reference sequence). This CDR3 comprises 16 residues. The V gene end was trimmed by 4 bases and the J gene end by 5 bases; junction bases not matched to a gene: 9. The CDR3, as DNA: TGTGCCAGTAGTACCTGGACAGGGGGCATGGGGGAGACCCAGTACTTC. This codes for CASSTWTGGMGETQYF.

This chain uses TRBV5-1 with TRBJ2-7, with 7 nucleotides matching TRBD1. With V trimmed by 4 bases and J by 0 bases, 7 bases remained unmatched. CDR3 length equals 15 residues. Germline-derived CDR1 and CDR2 are SGHRS and YFSETQ. CDR3 DNA: TGCGCCAGCAGCCCCGGACAGGTAAACTCCTACGAGCAGTACTTC. Protein sequence: CASSPGQVNSYEQYF. Looking up the rest from reference TRBV5-1 and TRBJ2-7 gives the full variable domain: KAGVTQTPRYLIKTRGQQVTLSCSPISGHRSVSWYQQTPGQGLQFLFEYFSETQRNKGNFPGRFSGRQFSNSRSEMNVSTLELGDSALYLCASSPGQVNSYEQYFGPGTRLTVT.

The chain employs TRBV12-3 or TRBV12-4 and TRBJ2-7; TRBD1 aligns across 9 bases. The CDR3 runs to 12 residues. The ends lost 6 bases at V and 6 bases at J; junction bases unmatched: 3. CDR3 residues: CASRPTGGEQYF. In DNA, the CDR3 is TGTGCCAGCAGACCGACAGGGGGCGAGCAGTACTTC.

The chain is built from TRBV5-1 and TRBJ1-2, with D uncertain. The germline gives CDR1 SGHRS, CDR2 YFSETQ. This CDR3 has 15 residues. Trimming removed 0 bases from V and 0 bases from J, with 9 bases in between. CDR3 in DNA: TGCGCCAGCAGCTTGGTTACGGGAGCTAACTATGGCTACACCTTC. It is translated as CASSLVTGANYGYTF.

The chain couples TRBV7-2 to TRBJ2-3; 15 nucleotides align to TRBD2. CDR1 SGHTA and CDR2 FQGNSA come from the germline V gene. The CDR3 loop spans 17 amino acids. With 3 bases clipped from V and 6 bases from J, the junction kept 7 bases outside the gene matches. The CDR3 sequence is CASSFPGLAGGKDTQYF. CDR3 nucleotides: TGTGCCAGCAGCTTTCCGGGACTAGCGGGGGGTAAGGATACGCAGTATTTT.

This chain connects TRBV5-6 to TRBJ2-7; 7 bases are shared with TRBD2. J gave up 5 bases and V 4 bases, and 12 bases lay outside the gene matches. The germline gives CDR1 SGHDT, CDR2 YYEEEE. The CDR3 is 15 residues long. The chain's CDR3 is CASSPRRERYDEQYF. The CDR3 coding sequence is TGTGCCAGCAGCCCCCGGCGGGAGCGGTACGACGAGCAGTACTTC.

The gene calls are TRBV4-1 and TRBJ2-3; 9 bases fit TRBD2. Germline lookup yields CDR1 MGHRA and CDR2 YSYEKL. The CDR3 loop spans 16 amino acids. The V segment lost 0 bases and the J segment 6 bases; nucleotides outside the gene matches: 7. CDR3 nucleotides: TGCGCCAGCAGCCAAGATCAAGGACTAGCGTTGGATACGCAGTATTTT. It codes for CASSQDQGLALDTQYF.

V is TRBV11-2 and J is TRBJ1-4, with 10 bases that match TRBD1. Trimming took 5 bases from V and 3 from J; bases not matched to a gene: 9. This CDR3 spans 17 amino acids. Germline CDR1 and CDR2: SGHAT and FQNNGV. CDR3 DNA sequence: TGTGCCAGCAGCCTACCGGGACAGGGGCCGTCTAATGAAAAACTGTTTTTT. Residues: CASSLPGQGPSNEKLFF.

In DNA, the CDR3 is TGTGCCACCAGTGATTTTACGTCCACACAACGACTAGCGGGGCCCACCGGGGAGCTGTTTTTT. This sequence encodes CATSDFTSTQRLAGPTGELFF. The chain has TRBV24-1 and TRBJ2-2; TRBD2 matches 11 bases. This CDR3 contains 21 residues. Germline CDR1 reads KGHDR; CDR2 reads SFDVKD. V was pared by 1 base and J by 4 bases, with 16 bases of the junction left unmatched.

J is TRBJ1-2 and V is TRBV6-5; D is undetermined. Germline loops: CDR1 MNHEY, CDR2 SVGAGI. Trimming removed 5 bases from V and 5 bases from J, with 15 bases in between. The CDR3 contains 14 residues. The CDR3 loop is CASSPDSGGYGYTF. DNA of the CDR3: TGTGCCAGCAGTCCGGACTCTGGTGGGTATGGCTACACCTTC.

In its sample, this clone was seen a few times. The chain employs TRBV5-1 and TRBJ2-7; 8 bases fit TRBD1. Germline V gene sequence: CDR1 SGHRS, CDR2 YFSETQ. J lost 2 bases, V lost 3 bases, and 7 bases had no gene match. This CDR3 is 15 amino acids long. CDR3 coding DNA: TGCGCCAGCAGCTCGGTGACAGGGGTTACCTACGAGCAGTACTTC. This translates into CASSSVTGVTYEQYF.

The genes are TRBV5-1 and TRBJ1-1, with 8 nucleotides matching TRBD1. The junction had 6 bases not matched to a gene; V was cut back by 1 base and J by 4 bases. This CDR3 has 15 amino acids. Per the germline V gene, CDR1 is SGHRS and CDR2 is YFSETQ. CDR3 in amino acids: CASSLPTGGVTEAFF. The CDR3 nucleotides are TGCGCCAGCAGCTTGCCAACAGGGGGAGTCACTGAAGCTTTCTTT.

The chain employs TRBV7-9 and TRBJ2-3; no clear D. Between the trimmed V and J ends, which lost 5 bases and 0 bases, there was a span of 9 bases. CDR1 is SEHNR and CDR2 is FQNEAQ in the germline V gene (reference sequence). The CDR3 is 14 amino acids. The CDR3 region has the DNA TGTGCCAGCAGCGCCTCTACTAGCACAGATACGCAGTATTTT. Its protein is CASSASTSTDTQYF.

This clone was seen more than once but under ten times. The V call is TRBV6-5, the J call TRBJ2-2; D call uncertain. CDR1 is MNHEY, CDR2 SVGAGI, per germline. The V gene lost 5 bases and the J gene lost 7 bases, with 8 bases spanning the gap. This CDR3 is 12 amino acids long. The CDR3 sequence: CASSLTGGELFF. The CDR3 region has the DNA TGTGCCAGCAGTCTAACCGGCGGGGAGCTGTTTTTT.

The chain carries TRBV5-1 and TRBJ2-7; possible D gene TRBD1, 7 bases. The germline gives CDR1 SGHRS, CDR2 YFSETQ. Trimming pared 0 bases from V and 4 bases from J, leaving 17 bases between. The CDR3 totals 16 residues. The chain's CDR3 is CASSLDGGTASYEQYF. CDR3 DNA: TGCGCCAGCAGCTTGGATGGCGGGACAGCCTCTTACGAGCAGTACTTC. Looking up the rest from reference TRBV5-1 and TRBJ2-7 gives the full variable domain: KAGVTQTPRYLIKTRGQQVTLSCSPISGHRSVSWYQQTPGQGLQFLFEYFSETQRNKGNFPGRFSGRQFSNSRSEMNVSTLELGDSALYLCASSLDGGTASYEQYFGPGTRLTVT.

This chain joins TRBV6-5 and TRBJ1-3, with 9 bases matching TRBD1. Per the germline V gene, CDR1 is MNHEY and CDR2 is SVGAGI. V trimming: 6 bases; J trimming: 2 bases; junction bases outside the gene matches: 2. The CDR3 sequence is 14 residues long. DNA for the CDR3: TGTGCCAGCAGGGACAGGGGACCTGGAAACACCATATATTTT. Translated, it gives CASRDRGPGNTIYF.

This rearrangement joins TRBV5-1 to TRBJ1-2; 9 bases line up with TRBD1. V trimming: 5 bases; J trimming: 6 bases; junction bases outside the gene matches: 5. The CDR3 spans 13 residues. CDR1 SGHRS and CDR2 YFSETQ come from the germline V gene. The CDR3, as DNA: TGCGCCAGCAGAAAACAGGGGGCGGATGGCTACACCTTC. Its protein product is CASRKQGADGYTF.

V gene TRBV15 combines with J gene TRBJ1-3; D might be TRBD1 (5 bases). V dropped 1 base and J dropped 6 bases, with 16 bases sitting between them. The length of the CDR3 is 16 residues. CDR1 LNHNV and CDR2 YYDKDF come from the germline V gene (reference sequence). The CDR3 sequence: CATSRGPGLSQNTIYF. In DNA form, the CDR3 reads TGTGCCACCAGCAGAGGCCCAGGGCTCAGTCAAAACACCATATATTTT.